This TCR beta chain came from a study of blood T cell repertoires in COVID-19. For the study at large: Nucleic acid was either cDNA or gDNA, and it came from T cells, B-cell-depleted T cells, or PBMCs.

In the original workflow: Estimation of nucleated cell counts relied on the amplification of reference gene primers. Profiling relied on immunoSEQ multiplex PCR, and the TCRdb table lists in-frame clones only, not all of them. The V and J calls and clone size come from that table; D and trimming were worked out from the DNA. The data show roughly 56,000 clones, with roughly 85% seen just once and about 9.4% held by the top ten. The germline V gene encodes CDR1 MDHEN and CDR2 SYDVKM. This CDR3 comprises 12 residues. Trimming pared 10 bases from V and 2 bases from J, leaving 12 bases between. V is TRBV28 and J is TRBJ2-7; D perhaps matches TRBD2 (5 bases). The sequencing input was peripheral blood. This sequence was found in a human donor in a cohort sampled during active COVID-19. CDR3 DNA: TGTGCCACCGAGGGCAGGACCTACGAGCAGTACTTC. Amino acid sequence: CATEGRTYEQYF.